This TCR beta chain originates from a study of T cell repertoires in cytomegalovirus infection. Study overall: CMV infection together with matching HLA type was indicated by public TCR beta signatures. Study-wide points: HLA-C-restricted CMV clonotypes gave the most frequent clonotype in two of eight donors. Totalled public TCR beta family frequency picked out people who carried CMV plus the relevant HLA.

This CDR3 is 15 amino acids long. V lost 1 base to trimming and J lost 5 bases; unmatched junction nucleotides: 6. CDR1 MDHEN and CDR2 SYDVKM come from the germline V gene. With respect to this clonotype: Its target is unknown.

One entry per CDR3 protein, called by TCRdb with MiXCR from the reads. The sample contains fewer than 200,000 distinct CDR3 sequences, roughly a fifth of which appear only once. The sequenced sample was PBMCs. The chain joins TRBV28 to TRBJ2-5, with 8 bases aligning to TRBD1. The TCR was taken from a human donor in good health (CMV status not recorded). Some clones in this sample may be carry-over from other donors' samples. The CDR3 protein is CASSLSGGTAETQYF. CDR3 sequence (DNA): TGTGCCAGCAGTTTATCAGGGGGCACGGCGGAGACCCAGTACTTC.